This record covers a single T cell receptor (beta chain). Its target is not known. The second PCR ran about 7 to 12 cycles with a sample-barcoded 5' primer and J-beta primers. TCRdb reanalysed the 5' RACE reads using MiXCR and keeps one entry per CDR3 protein. Of approximately 940,000 distinct CDR3 sequences in the sample, about 48% were seen once. This specimen belongs to a study of blood T cells in healthy people across ages. Whole-study findings and limits: Donors of long life had a larger count of naive CD4+ cells and greater diversity than aged donors.

The germline CDR1 and CDR2 sequences are SGHTA and FQGNSA. Germline trimming cut 8 bases from V and 2 bases from J; bases unmatched to any gene: 7. The CDR3 has 14 residues. Donors each provided 7.5 to 10 milliliters of peripheral blood. The chain recombines TRBV7-2 with TRBJ2-3; TRBD2 aligns across 7 bases. Sequencing was carried out using blood. The receptor comes from a man aged 25-45 years in good health. CDR3 sequence: CASGRAGPTDTQYF. CDR3 coding DNA: TGTGCCAGCGGCAGAGCGGGGCCCACAGATACGCAGTATTTT.